This paragraph reports one T cell receptor (beta chain). Its antigen remains undetermined. Base qualities were left out, and no much larger clone turns up one base away. This sample was included in a study of molecular identifiers for immune sequencing clone quantification (dated by TCRdb to the late 2010s). Some background on the complete study: For a replicate experiment, RNA from approximately 20,000 or 98,000 naive CD8 T cells was divided into five aliquots, and four of the five aliquots were sequenced. The study was a methods study using CD8 T cells to benchmark molecular-identifier clustering-based TCR repertoire sequencing (MIDCIRS) and TCR RNA copy counting. Results and caveats for the whole study, not just this receptor: Modeling gave about three recovered TCR RNA copies per cell versus about 10 by digital PCR, implying roughly 28% capture efficiency. In CMV-specific effector cells, over 97% of molecules were held by clones above 20 RNA copies, whereas under 1% of molecules were held by such clones in naive cells. The sizes of highly expanded clones could end up underestimated when identical TCR molecules share a barcode. The naive libraries included spiked-in Jurkat TCR RNA (approximately ten copies' worth), and this RNA is not part of the donor repertoire. Spiked-in Jurkat TCR RNA equal to a single cell's worth was reported to be detectable even within one million naive CD8 T cells. When barcode sub-clustering was left out, chimeric consensus sequences inflated TCR diversity, with chimeras reaching as high as 47%.

The method behind the library was PCR. The sequencer listed for this sample is NextSeq 500. Bulk TCR libraries were made following a previously described method, with the TCR primers given in Table S5. Total RNA was purified with the Qiagen AllPrep DNA/RNA kit. Before any analysis, reads coming from multiple sequencing runs of the same library were combined into one pool. As for the original processing: Reads were retained only if the reads had an exact TCR constant sequence, and the retained reads were trimmed to 150 nt and grouped according to their 12-nt molecular barcodes. Reads inside each barcode group were sub-clustered using a 15% Levenshtein threshold, and a quality-weighted consensus sequence was constructed for each RNA molecule. Non-functional sequences were removed, as were lower-count sequences one edit away from another. On the basis of fitting two negative binomial distributions, barcode sub-clusters with fewer than 20% of the maximum read count were discarded. The public reads were reprocessed in TCRdb via fastp at Q25 and MiXCR, keeping in-frame beta chains. Each CDR3 protein appears once, grouped with its most common genes and DNA. The V and J calls, along with clone size, are taken from TCRdb and not from the paper's own processing. This sample comprises tens of thousands of distinct CDR3 sequences, roughly 25% of them detected only once. In total, the top ten clones hold 0.75% to 0.9% of the sample.

Libraries of naive CD8 T cells were built from anywhere between roughly 17,000 and 1,000,000 sorted cells, with 10%, 30% or 50% of the purified RNA used. On a BD FACSAria II, naive CD8 T cells were FACS-sorted as CD8+CD4-CCR7+CD45RA+ and collected into RLT Plus buffer. To test detection sensitivity, Jurkat RNA equivalent to more than 8 TCR copies was spiked into samples of about 17,000-1,100,000 naive CD8 T cells. CD8 T cells were enriched with RosetteSep CD8+ T Cell Enrichment Cocktail and Ficoll-Paque, followed by ACK red cell lysis. The receptor's source is a human donor in good health. Some libraries in this study had Jurkat cell RNA spiked in. Sequenced sample: naive CD8+ T cells from blood, with Jurkat cell RNA spiked in. Read against the paper, the sample's cell subset or site label means: FACS-sorted CD8+CD4-CCR7+CD45RA+ naive T cells.

The CDR3: CASSPPGRGLNTEAFF. Here is the DNA: TGTGCCAGCTCACCACCCGGACGGGGTCTCAACACTGAAGCTTTCTTT. In this chain, TRBV18 is recombined with TRBJ1-1; a confident D gene designation cannot be given. From the cysteine up to the phenylalanine, the CDR3 has a length of 16 residues. The read is trimmed to its CDR3 DNA, 48 bases read in frame from base 1. CDR1 and CDR2 are read off the germline V gene as KGHSH and LQKENI. Cut back by 0 bases and 2 bases, the V and J ends lie 13 bases apart.